The clone carrying this T cell receptor (beta chain) was counted many times. This sample is part of a study of low-dose radiotherapy and immunotherapy resistance in tumors. Across the study: Cohort 1 was treated with 0.5 Gy per fraction at 2-week intervals, amounting to 6.5 Gy overall. Members of Cohort 2 were treated with 1 Gy per fraction every two weeks; their total was 13 Gy over 26 weeks. Starting cycle 1 day 1, oral aspirin 300 mg was given daily for four cycles.

CDR1 is GTSNPN, CDR2 SVGIG, per germline (reference sequence). The trim removed 5 bases at V and 2 bases at J, leaving 5 bases unmatched. The CDR3 length is 13 residues. Regarding time point: after trial treatment. The treatment was: LDRT plus nivolumab, ipilimumab, low-dose cyclophosphamide and aspirin (RACIN trial). Priming of first-strand cDNA relied on TRAV- and TRBV-specific primers (covering alpha and beta chains). Amplification of TCRs used a constant-region primer and V-primer adapter for around 18 PCR cycles. TCRdb re-derived calls from the reads in MiXCR, one entry per CDR3 protein. The sample lists about 58,000 distinct CDR3 sequences; 23% were seen once.

Sample: PBMCs, taken after low-dose radiotherapy plus immunotherapy. The sequence came from a male donor with prostate cancer. J is TRBJ2-5 and V is TRBV30, with 7 bases lining up with TRBD1. CDR3 nucleotides: TGTGCCTGGGTTGGGACAGCACAAGAGACCCAGTACTTC. Translation: CAWVGTAQETQYF.